This T cell receptor beta chain was sequenced during a study of cytomegalovirus exposure and HLA in healthy donors. General study points: In vitro data verified a few CMV-associated chains as specific for CMV antigens.

A multiplex PCR was run with 60 Vbeta primers and 13 Jbeta primers. Using immunoSEQ multiplex PCR, the repertoire was profiled, and TCRdb retains in-frame clones only, with some absent. The profile covers approximately 110,000 clones, with about 79% appearing a single time and around 1.8% taken by the ten largest. In the case of this clone: What it recognizes is unknown.

The ends were cut back, 1 base at V and 8 bases at J, with 11 bases in the middle. The CDR3 is made up of 13 amino acids. Germline-derived CDR1 and CDR2 are LGHNT and FRNRAP. The chain joins TRBV12-5 to TRBJ1-2; TRBD1 is a possible D gene (6 bases). This TCR derives from a man aged 50 to 59 in good health and CMV-seronegative. Sequencing was performed on PBMCs. The DNA for the CDR3 is TGTGCTAGTGGTTTGGAGGCAGGGGAGGGCTACACCTTC. Its protein product is CASGLEAGEGYTF.